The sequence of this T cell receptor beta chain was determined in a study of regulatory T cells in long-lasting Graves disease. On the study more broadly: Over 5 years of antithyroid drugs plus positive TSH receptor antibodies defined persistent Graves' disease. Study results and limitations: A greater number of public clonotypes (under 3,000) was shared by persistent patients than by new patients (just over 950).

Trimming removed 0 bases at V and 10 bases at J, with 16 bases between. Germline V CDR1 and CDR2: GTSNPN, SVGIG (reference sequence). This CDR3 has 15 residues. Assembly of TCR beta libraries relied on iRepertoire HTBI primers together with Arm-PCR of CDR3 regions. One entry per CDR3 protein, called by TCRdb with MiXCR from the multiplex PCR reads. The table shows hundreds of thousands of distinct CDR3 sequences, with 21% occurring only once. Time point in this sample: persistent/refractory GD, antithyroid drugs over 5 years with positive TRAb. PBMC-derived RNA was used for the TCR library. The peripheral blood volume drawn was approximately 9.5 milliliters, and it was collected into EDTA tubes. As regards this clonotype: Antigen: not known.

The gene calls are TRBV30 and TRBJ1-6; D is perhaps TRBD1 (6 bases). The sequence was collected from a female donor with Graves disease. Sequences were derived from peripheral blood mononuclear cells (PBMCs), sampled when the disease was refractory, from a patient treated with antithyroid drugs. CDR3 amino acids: CAWSVGDNGESPLHF. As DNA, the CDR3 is TGTGCCTGGAGTGTAGGGGACAACGGGGAGTCACCCCTCCACTTT.